Described below is a single T cell receptor beta chain sequence and its context. The target antigen is unknown. Generated by immunoSEQ multiplex PCR, the TCRdb table keeps only in-frame clones and is missing some. In the table there are some 350,000 clones, about 90% of which are singletons. This sample is part of a study of Ad26.COV2.S vaccination and SARS-CoV-2 variants. Germline V gene sequence: CDR1 MNHEY, CDR2 SMNVEV (reference sequence). The CDR3 covers 13 residues. Trimming took off 8 bases at V and 4 bases at J, with 14 bases between the two ends. Study results and limitations: Once vaccination had occurred, spike-specific CD8+ and CD4+ T cell responses reportedly showed substantial breadth.

The V gene is TRBV27, the J gene TRBJ2-5, with D perhaps matching TRBD1 (6 bases). Specimen: peripheral blood, collected after recovery from COVID-19. The clonotype comes from a human donor who had recovered from COVID-19. The chain's CDR3 is CASRDTGRETQYF. The CDR3 nucleotides are TGTGCCAGCCGGGACACGGGGCGAGAGACCCAGTACTTC.